The source of this TCR beta chain is a study of shared clonotypes between healthy human individuals (TCRdb year 2020). The study in broad terms: The cohort comprised a couple of women and three men aged 18 to 49 years. Libraries were prepared and TCR repertoires were sequenced by different laboratories using diverse techniques, in order to increase sequencing depth and limit assay-specific biases. For each donor, CD4 naive and CD4 memory were each run on three plates, CD8 naive on two plates, and CD8 memory on one plate. To estimate repertoire size and how much clonotypes are shared between individuals, the study performed deep sequencing of blood TCR repertoires from roughly five healthy adults. Leukapheresis yielded between about 0.9 and 9.5 billion PBMCs per donor.

The donors were healthy, HIV-negative adults who had no recently reported acute infections or vaccinations. Every donor was a Caucasian adult living in Nashville, Tennessee, USA. CD4+ T cells were enriched by magnetic negative selection, after which naive cells were positively selected on CD45RA and the negative fraction was taken as the memory subset. Blood was obtained by leukapheresis, after which PBMCs were separated by Ficoll-Histopaque density gradient centrifugation and cryopreserved in liquid nitrogen vapor phase. Analytical flow cytometry was used to check the purity and quantity of each magnetically sorted T cell population. Each sorted fraction had its genomic DNA isolated and then quantified by UV absorbance on a Nanodrop 2000c. TCR CDR3 regions were amplified from genomic DNA by multiplex PCR using the deep immunoSEQ assay. Genomic DNA extracted from each cell subset was distributed evenly over all wells of several immunoSEQ 96-well plates, and each plate served as one replicate. Each replicate PCR for sorted subsets received 150 to 250 ng genomic DNA, equal to tens of thousands of T cell genomes. Purified libraries were measured with a Qubit 3.0 fluorometer, size-checked on a Bioanalyzer 2100, and measured again with the KAPA Library Quantification kit. A separate single-read 150-cycle Illumina NextSeq 550 flow cell was used to sequence each immunoSEQ 96-well plate. In the source study's methods: Because the immunoSEQ output included only junctional sequences and no quality scores, the filtering could not be the same as the filtering used for full-length reads. To assign V/J genes and CDR3, sequences were annotated against IMGT germline references using PyIR, a Python wrapper for IgBLAST v1.9. Reads with weak V/J assignments (E-value above 1e-6), missing CDR3, stop codons, out-of-frame junctions, or ambiguous translated residues were removed. V3J clonotypes were defined as sequences sharing an identical inferred V gene, J gene, and CDR3 amino acid sequence. The percentage overlap between two repertoires was calculated by dividing the number of shared unique clonotypes by the size of the smaller repertoire. RTK rarefaction, the Chao1 estimator, and Recon v2.1 estimates of unobserved clonotypes were used to assess repertoire richness. Generation probabilities for all TCRbeta clonotypes obtained by the gDNA method from a few donors were computed using OLGA. TCRdb limited this immuneACCESS table to in-frame rearrangements with V and J called. A share of clones is missing; checked studies link under half to unresolved V genes, and the rest is unexplained. D and trimming come from the DNA, and the V and J calls and clone size come from that table. In this sample the table shows more than 2 million clones, 90% to 95% of which occur a single time. 0.1% to 0.15% of the sample goes to the ten largest clones.

With respect to this clone: The clone's antigen remains unknown. No much larger clonotype is one base removed from it; base qualities were not supplied. Other nucleotide sequences from this sample produce the same CDR3.

The CDR3 goes from the cysteine to the phenylalanine over 12 residues. Only the CDR3 portion is preserved as DNA: 36 bases, with reading frame beginning at the first base. Per the germline V gene, MDHEN is the CDR1 and SYDVKM is the CDR2. Cut back by 2 bases and 6 bases, the V and J ends lie 8 bases apart. The paper's findings and limits, for the study overall: Only blood was sampled, and tissue TCR repertoires likely differ from those in blood. Estimated clonotype richness was generally larger for naive than for memory subsets. Rarefaction of sorted-subset datasets indicated incomplete sequencing despite the large sequencing depth. Pairwise subsampling led to the expectation that sequencing depth would affect the degree of clonotype sharing among donors. Compared with non-shared clonotypes, clonotypes shared by all four sorted-subset donors had higher generation probabilities. The genetic and exposure-history diversity represented was limited by the small number of donors. Approximately 5% of naive CD4, 3.5% of naive CD8, about 2.4% of memory CD4, and approximately 0.39% of memory CD8 clonotypes were shared across several donors.

The specimen was naive CD4+ T cells sorted from blood. This specimen's cell subset or site label, interpreted: CD45RA+ positively selected. The TCR was taken from a man younger than 30 in good health. The sequence is built from TRBV28 and TRBJ2-7; a weak D assignment points to TRBD1 (6 bases agree). The sequenced DNA is TGTGCCAGCAGTTTACAGGGGAGCGAGCAGTACTTC. Its amino acids are CASSLQGSEQYF.